Sequencing of this TCR beta chain was carried out in a study of OX40 agonist ivuxolimab in advanced cancers. On cycle 4 day 1 and cycle 7 day 1, as well as at baseline, blood was sampled. V lost 7 bases and J lost 1, with 19 bases in between. From germline, CDR1 is MNHEY and CDR2 SMNVEV (reference sequence). The CDR3 has 16 residues. The data were produced by immunoSEQ multiplex PCR, yet TCRdb's version contains in-frame clones alone and is incomplete. This sample has tens of thousands of clones, with 85% found just once. The receptor's source is an adult with an advanced solid tumor such as melanoma, head and neck, liver or kidney cancer. The chain recombines TRBV27 with TRBJ2-5; tentatively, D is TRBD1 or TRBD2 (6 bases each). Material: CD4+ or CD8+ T cells sorted from blood, obtained in a trial of the OX40 agonist ivuxolimab. As DNA, the CDR3 is TGTGCCAGCAATACGGGGGCGTATACGCCCCAAGAGACCCAGTACTTC. It yields the protein CASNTGAYTPQETQYF.